Listed here are 17 T cell receptor beta chains from one sample, sequenced in a study of blood T cell repertoires in COVID-19. TCRdb keeps only in-frame clones here, not all; method: immunoSEQ multiplex PCR. This sample has roughly 280,000 clones, with around nine tenths found just once. Sequencing input: PBMCs or T cells enriched from blood (not recorded which). The source is a woman in her sixties or seventies who had recovered from COVID-19.

Only a few counts were recorded for this clone. The genes are TRBV11-3 and TRBJ2-2; D perhaps matches TRBD1 (5 bases). CDR1 is SGHNT and CDR2 is YENEEA in the germline V gene. V lost 6 bases and J 1 base, leaving 12 bases between the germline ends. The CDR3 length is 15 residues. This CDR3 is CASSLGRENTGELFF. The CDR3, as DNA: TGTGCCAGCAGTTTGGGCAGGGAGAACACCGGGGAGCTGTTTTTT.

This CDR3 reads CASHGVAGTDTQYF. In nucleotides, the CDR3 is TGTGCCAGCCATGGGGTGGCAGGGACAGATACGCAGTATTTT. The V and J genes are TRBV7-9 and TRBJ2-3, with D possibly being TRBD1 (5 bases). Between the trimmed V and J ends, which lost 8 bases and 3 bases, there was a span of 15 bases. CDR1 is SEHNR and CDR2 is FQNEAQ in the germline V gene (reference sequence). The CDR3 loop spans 14 amino acids.

This clone came up a few times. The chain couples TRBV28 to TRBJ1-5; D remains unclear. Germline V gene lookup returns CDR1 MDHEN and CDR2 SYDVKM. The CDR3 is 13 amino acids. With 6 bases removed from V and 3 bases from J, the gap between germline ends came to 9 bases. The CDR3 loop is CASRRPNNQPQHF. As DNA, the CDR3 is TGTGCCAGCAGGAGGCCAAACAATCAGCCCCAGCATTTT.

The CDR3 DNA sequence: TGTGCCAGCTCACCAGTACAGGGGCCCCTCCACTTT. It codes for CASSPVQGPLHF. The chain couples TRBV18 to TRBJ1-6; TRBD1 agrees at 7 bases. This CDR3 spans 12 amino acids. CDR1 KGHSH and CDR2 LQKENI come from the germline V gene. V lost 2 bases to trimming and J lost 13 bases; unmatched junction nucleotides: 2. Drawing the rest from reference TRBV18 and TRBJ1-6, the complete variable domain is NAGVMQNPRHLVRRRGQEARLRCSPMKGHSHVYWYRQLPEEGLKFMVYLQKENIIDESGMPKERFSAEFPKEGPSILRIQQVVRGDSAAYFCASSPVQGPLHFGNGTRLTVT.

The J gene is TRBJ2-1, the V gene TRBV5-1; no definite D call. The V gene's germline CDR1 is SGHRS and CDR2 YFSETQ. The CDR3 is 12 residues long. Trimming removed 0 bases from V and 7 bases from J, with 5 bases in between. This chain's CDR3 is CASSLALNEQFF. In DNA, the CDR3 is TGCGCCAGCAGCTTGGCCTTAAATGAGCAGTTCTTC.

CDR3 protein: CSVGLAGAQETQYF. In DNA form, the CDR3 reads TGCAGCGTTGGACTAGCGGGAGCACAAGAGACCCAGTACTTC. The chain carries TRBV29-1 and TRBJ2-5; 12 bases align to TRBD2. This CDR3 comprises 14 residues. V shed 4 bases, J shed 2 bases, and the junction held 2 bases outside the gene matches. The germline V gene encodes CDR1 SQVTM and CDR2 ANQGSEA.

The gene calls are TRBV3-1 (or the pseudogene TRBV3-2) and TRBJ2-7, with a possible D match to TRBD2 (5 bases). Germline V gene lookup returns CDR1 LGHDT and CDR2 YNNKEL (reference sequence). The CDR3 contains 15 residues. Deletions cut 4 bases from V and 2 bases from J, with 15 bases between. CDR3 loop: CASSLFRGPTYEQYF. As DNA, the CDR3 is TGTGCCAGCAGCCTCTTTCGGGGTCCAACCTACGAGCAGTACTTC.

The chain is built from TRBV5-1 and TRBJ2-3; 8 bases match TRBD2. Germline values: CDR1 SGHRS, CDR2 YFSETQ. CDR3 length: 13 amino acids. The V gene end was trimmed by 5 bases and the J gene end by 1 base; junction bases not matched to a gene: 0. The CDR3 DNA is TGCGCCAGCAGGCGGGAGGGCACAGATACGCAGTATTTT. This translates into CASRREGTDTQYF.

The chain uses TRBV6-6 and TRBJ2-5; 10 nucleotides match TRBD2. Germline CDR1 reads MNHNY; CDR2 reads SVGAGI (reference sequence). Trimming took 4 bases from V and 5 from J; bases not matched to a gene: 4. The CDR3 totals 14 residues. CDR3 nucleotides: TGTGCCAGCAGTTCTAGCGGGGGTGTCGAGACCCAGTACTTC. Translating gives CASSSSGGVETQYF.

The chain links TRBV7-8 to TRBJ1-5; weak D call: TRBD1 (5 bases). With 5 bases removed from V and 0 bases from J, the gap between germline ends came to 17 bases. Germline V gene sequence: CDR1 SGHVS, CDR2 FQNEAQ. The CDR3 is 17 amino acids. CDR3 in DNA: TGTGCCAGCAGCCCCCCGGGCCAGGGATATAGCAATCAGCCCCAGCATTTT. Amino acid sequence: CASSPPGQGYSNQPQHF.

This clone was counted once. The CDR3 loop reads CASSSTGMGNQPQHF. CDR3 sequence (DNA): TGTGCCAGCAGTTCCACAGGTATGGGCAATCAGCCCCAGCATTTT. The V call is TRBV6-5, the J call TRBJ1-5; TRBD1 might be the D (5 bases). The V end lost 4 bases, the J end lost 2 bases, and 12 bases lay between the germline ends. The germline V gene has CDR1 MNHEY and CDR2 SVGAGI. The CDR3 is 15 residues long.

CDR3 region: CASSSNLPTSGSYNEQFF. In DNA, the CDR3 is TGTGCCAGCAGCTCGAATCTCCCTACTAGCGGCTCCTACAATGAGCAGTTCTTC. This chain uses TRBV7-9 with TRBJ2-1; 8 bases fit TRBD2. The ends lost 4 bases at V and 0 bases at J; junction bases unmatched: 11. The CDR3 runs to 18 residues. Germline lookup yields CDR1 SEHNR and CDR2 FQNEAQ (reference sequence).

The rearrangement links TRBV28 to TRBJ1-2; TRBD1 aligns across 12 bases. Germline CDR1 reads MDHEN; CDR2 reads SYDVKM. J lost 8 bases, V lost 4 bases, and 11 bases had no gene match. The CDR3 is made up of 16 amino acids. This CDR3 reads CASSSAGTGGAGGYTF. CDR3 DNA sequence: TGTGCCAGCAGTTCCGCCGGGACAGGGGGCGCGGGGGGCTACACCTTC.

With regard to this clone: Other DNA sequences within the sample encode an identical CDR3. The gene calls are TRBV18 and TRBJ2-6, with TRBD1 as a possible D gene (6 bases). CDR1 is KGHSH and CDR2 is LQKENI in the germline V gene. The CDR3 totals 15 residues. V gave up 6 bases and J gave up 1 base, with 10 bases separating them. This CDR3 reads CASSPTGSGANVLTF. CDR3 nucleotide sequence: TGTGCCAGCTCCCCGACAGGTTCTGGGGCCAACGTCCTGACTTTC.

CDR3 DNA sequence: TGTGCCAGCAGTAACAGGGGAGATGAGCAGTTCTTC. Translating gives CASSNRGDEQFF. V and J are TRBV28 and TRBJ2-1, with TRBD1 matching 7 bases. V lost 5 bases and J lost 8; bases outside the gene matches: 3. Germline CDR1 reads MDHEN; CDR2 reads SYDVKM. This CDR3 is built from 12 residues.

The chain links TRBV7-8 to TRBJ2-3, with TRBD2 matching 14 bases. Germline CDR1 is SGHVS and CDR2 is FQNEAQ. Trimming at V came to 5 bases and at J to 4 bases, leaving 11 bases not matched to a gene. This CDR3 contains 18 residues. CDR3 in amino acids: CASSNGTSGRLRSDTQYF. The CDR3 DNA sequence: TGTGCCAGCAGCAACGGGACTAGCGGGAGACTTCGTTCAGATACGCAGTATTTT.

V is TRBV4-2 and J is TRBJ2-6; D perhaps matches TRBD2 (5 bases). Germline CDR1 is LGHNA and CDR2 is YNFKEQ. V was trimmed by 1 base and J by 0 bases, leaving 7 bases between them. CDR3 size: 16 residues. Here the CDR3 DNA reads TGTGCCAGCAGCCAAGTGGGGAGCTCTGGGGCCAACGTCCTGACTTTC. It yields the protein CASSQVGSSGANVLTF.